This T cell receptor (beta chain) emerged from a study of shared clonotypes between healthy human individuals (dated by TCRdb to 2020 to 2022). About the study as a whole: Three men and a couple of women, aged 18 to 49 years, made up the cohort. The study deeply sequenced blood TCR repertoires of five healthy adults to estimate repertoire size and the extent of clonotype sharing between individuals. To increase sequencing depth and limit assay-specific biases, different laboratories used diverse techniques to prepare libraries and sequence TCR repertoires. Leukapheresis yielded between about 0.94 and 9.5 billion PBMCs per donor. Paper-wide results and their limitations: Pairwise subsampling led to the expectation that sequencing depth would affect the degree of clonotype sharing among donors. The small number of donors limited the genetic and exposure-history diversity represented. Only blood was sampled, and tissue TCR repertoires likely differ from those in blood.

TCR CDR3 regions were amplified from genomic DNA by multiplex PCR using the deep immunoSEQ assay. Extracted genomic DNA from each cell subset was spread evenly across all wells of several immunoSEQ 96-well plates, with each plate serving as a replicate. For unsorted PBMC, each replicate PCR was loaded with approximately 300 ng genomic DNA, equivalent to about 30,000 T cell genomes. Unsorted PBMC genomic DNA was sequenced across ten immunoSEQ deep assay plates. The purified libraries were quantified using a Qubit 3.0 fluorometer, sized with a Bioanalyzer 2100, and then quantified again using the KAPA Library Quantification kit. A separate single-read 150-cycle Illumina NextSeq 550 flow cell was used to sequence each immunoSEQ 96-well plate. Turning to the authors' computational methods: Because the immunoSEQ output held only junctional sequences and lacked quality scores, the filtering could not match the filtering applied to full-length reads. Sequences were annotated with PyIR, a Python wrapper for IgBLAST v1.9, using IMGT germline references to assign V/J genes and CDR3. Any read was removed if the V/J assignment was weak (E-value above 1e-6), the CDR3 was missing, or the read contained stop codons, out-of-frame junctions, or ambiguous translated residues. V3J clonotypes were defined as sequences sharing the same inferred V gene, J gene, and CDR3 amino acid sequence. Percentage overlap between repertoires was computed as shared unique clonotypes divided by the size of the smaller repertoire. Richness of each repertoire was evaluated using RTK rarefaction, the Chao1 estimator, and Recon v2.1 estimates of unobserved clonotypes. Not all clones reach the TCRdb copy of this immuneACCESS table, which keeps in-frame sequences only. Checked studies attribute under half of the gap to unresolved V genes and leave the rest unexplained. V and J calls and clone size follow that table, whereas D and trimming were derived from the DNA. The table for this sample lists about 480,000 clones; about 80% of them were counted only once. Approximately 12% of the sample is taken by the ten largest.

With regard to this clone: The antigen this receptor binds is unknown. There are no base qualities to consult, and no much larger clone falls within one base.

Trimmed from V: 5 bases; trimmed from J: 4 bases; junction bases lacking a gene match: 5. Measured from the cysteine to the phenylalanine, the CDR3 is 14 residues long. CDR3 DNA is the only sequence kept; it has 42 bases, read in frame from the first base. From a lookup of the germline V gene (reference sequence), CDR1 and CDR2 are SEHNR and FQNEAQ. Healthy HIV-negative adults with no recently reported acute infections or vaccinations were included as donors. Only Caucasian adults living in Nashville, Tennessee, USA were represented among the donors. For unsorted samples, tens of millions of PBMCs were counted and genomic DNA was extracted with the QIAamp DNA Blood Mini kit. Blood was obtained by leukapheresis, after which PBMCs were separated by Ficoll-Histopaque density gradient centrifugation and cryopreserved in liquid nitrogen vapor phase.

The rearranged segments are TRBV7-9 and TRBJ2-5; 9 central bases correspond to TRBD2. This receptor was identified in a woman aged 40 to 49 in good health. Some clones in this sample may be carry-over from other donors' samples. The sequenced sample was PBMCs. At the DNA level, the sequence is TGTGCCAGCAGCACCGTTAGCGGGGGAGAGACCCAGTACTTC. It specifies CASSTVSGGETQYF.